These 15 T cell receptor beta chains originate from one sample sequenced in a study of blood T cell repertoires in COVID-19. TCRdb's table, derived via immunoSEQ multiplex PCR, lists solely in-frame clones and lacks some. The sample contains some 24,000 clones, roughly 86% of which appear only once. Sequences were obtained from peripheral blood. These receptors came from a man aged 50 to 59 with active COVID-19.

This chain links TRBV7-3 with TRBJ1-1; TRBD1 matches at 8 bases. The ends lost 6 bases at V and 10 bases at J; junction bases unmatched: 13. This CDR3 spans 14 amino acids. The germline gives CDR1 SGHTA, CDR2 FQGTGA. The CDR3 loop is CASRSDRGIGRAFF. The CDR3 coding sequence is TGTGCCAGCAGGTCTGACAGGGGTATTGGTCGAGCTTTCTTT.

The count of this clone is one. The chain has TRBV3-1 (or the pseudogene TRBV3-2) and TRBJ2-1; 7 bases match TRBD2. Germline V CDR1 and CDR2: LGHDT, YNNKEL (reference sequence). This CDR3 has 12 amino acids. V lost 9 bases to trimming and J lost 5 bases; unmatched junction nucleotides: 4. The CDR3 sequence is CASWGGNNEQFF. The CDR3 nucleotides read TGTGCCAGTTGGGGGGGTAACAATGAGCAGTTCTTC.

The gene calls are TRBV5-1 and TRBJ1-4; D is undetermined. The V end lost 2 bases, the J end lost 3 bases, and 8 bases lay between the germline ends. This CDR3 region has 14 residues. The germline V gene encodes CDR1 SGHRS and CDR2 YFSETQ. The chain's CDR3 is CASSFGSPNEKLFF. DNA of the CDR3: TGCGCCAGCAGCTTTGGGAGCCCTAATGAAAAACTGTTTTTT.

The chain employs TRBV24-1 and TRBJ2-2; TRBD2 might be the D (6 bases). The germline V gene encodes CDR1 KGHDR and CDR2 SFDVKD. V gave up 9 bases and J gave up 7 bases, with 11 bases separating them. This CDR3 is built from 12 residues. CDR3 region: CATQAGRGELFF. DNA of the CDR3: TGTGCCACCCAAGCGGGCCGCGGGGAGCTGTTTTTT.

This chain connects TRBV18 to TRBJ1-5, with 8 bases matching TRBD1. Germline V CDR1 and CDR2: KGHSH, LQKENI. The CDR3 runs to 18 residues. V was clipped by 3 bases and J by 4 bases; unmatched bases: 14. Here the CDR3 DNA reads TGTGCCAGCTCACCGCGACGCGCTCTCCGGACAGGGAATCAGCCCCAGCATTTT. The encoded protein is CASSPRRALRTGNQPQHF.

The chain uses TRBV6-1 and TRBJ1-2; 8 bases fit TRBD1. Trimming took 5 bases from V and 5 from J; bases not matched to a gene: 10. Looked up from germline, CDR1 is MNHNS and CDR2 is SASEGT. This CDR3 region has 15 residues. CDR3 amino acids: CASSSPDRGLYGYTF. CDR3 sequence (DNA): TGTGCCAGCAGTTCCCCCGACAGGGGTCTATATGGCTACACCTTC.

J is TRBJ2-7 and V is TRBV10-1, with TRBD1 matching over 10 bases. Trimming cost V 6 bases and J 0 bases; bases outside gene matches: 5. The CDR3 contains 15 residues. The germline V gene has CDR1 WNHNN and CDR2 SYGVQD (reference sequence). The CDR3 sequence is CASRGTGASSYEQYF. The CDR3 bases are TGCGCCAGCAGAGGGACAGGGGCGAGCTCCTACGAGCAGTACTTC.

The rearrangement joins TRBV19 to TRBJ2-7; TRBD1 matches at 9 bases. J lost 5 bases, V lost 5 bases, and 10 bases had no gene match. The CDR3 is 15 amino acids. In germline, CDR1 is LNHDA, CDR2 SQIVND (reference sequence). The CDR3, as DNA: TGTGCCAGTAGTCTTTCGACAGGGGGACGACACGAGCAGTACTTC. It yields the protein CASSLSTGGRHEQYF.

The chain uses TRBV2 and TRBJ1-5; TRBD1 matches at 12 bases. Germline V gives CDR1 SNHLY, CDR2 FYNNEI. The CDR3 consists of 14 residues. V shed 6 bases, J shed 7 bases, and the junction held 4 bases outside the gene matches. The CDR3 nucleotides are TGTGCCAGCAGAAGGGGGACAGGGGGCCAGCCCCAGCATTTT. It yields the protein CASRRGTGGQPQHF.

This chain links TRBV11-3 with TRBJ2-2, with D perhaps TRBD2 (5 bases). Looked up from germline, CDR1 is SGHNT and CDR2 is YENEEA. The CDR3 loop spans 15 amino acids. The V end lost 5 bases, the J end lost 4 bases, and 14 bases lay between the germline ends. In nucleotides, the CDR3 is TGTGCCAGCAGCCCCATACTAGTAACCACCGGGGAGCTGTTTTTT. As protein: CASSPILVTTGELFF.

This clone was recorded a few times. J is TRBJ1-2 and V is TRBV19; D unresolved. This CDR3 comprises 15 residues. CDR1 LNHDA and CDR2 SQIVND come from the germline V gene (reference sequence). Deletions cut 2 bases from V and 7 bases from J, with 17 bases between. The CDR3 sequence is CASSIQTYLSTGYTF. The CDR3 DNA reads TGTGCCAGTAGTATACAAACATACCTCTCCACTGGCTACACCTTC. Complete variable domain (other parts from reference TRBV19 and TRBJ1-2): DGGITQSPKYLFRKEGQNVTLSCEQNLNHDAMYWYRQDPGQGLRLIYYSQIVNDFQKGDIAEGYSVSREKKESFPLTVTSAQKNPTAFYLCASSIQTYLSTGYTFGSGTRLTVV.

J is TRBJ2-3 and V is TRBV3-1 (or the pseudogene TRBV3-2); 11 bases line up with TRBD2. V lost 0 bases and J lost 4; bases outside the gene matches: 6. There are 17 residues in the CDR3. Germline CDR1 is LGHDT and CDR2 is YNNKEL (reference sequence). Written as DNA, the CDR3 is TGTGCCAGCAGCCAAGAACAACCGGGACTAGCGGCAGATACGCAGTATTTT. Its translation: CASSQEQPGLAADTQYF.

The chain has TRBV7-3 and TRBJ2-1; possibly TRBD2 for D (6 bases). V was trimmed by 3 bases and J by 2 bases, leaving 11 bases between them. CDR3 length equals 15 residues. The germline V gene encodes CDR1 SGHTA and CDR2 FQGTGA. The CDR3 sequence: CASSLGRTTYNEQFF. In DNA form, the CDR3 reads TGTGCCAGCAGCTTGGGGCGGACTACCTACAATGAGCAGTTCTTC.

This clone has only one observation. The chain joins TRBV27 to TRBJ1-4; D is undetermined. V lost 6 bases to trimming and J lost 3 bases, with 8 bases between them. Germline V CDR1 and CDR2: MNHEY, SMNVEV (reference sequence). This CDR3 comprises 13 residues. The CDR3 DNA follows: TGTGCCAGCAGGCGGGGATCTAATGAAAAACTGTTTTTT. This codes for CASRRGSNEKLFF. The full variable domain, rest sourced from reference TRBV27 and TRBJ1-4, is EAQVTQNPRYLITVTGKKLTVTCSQNMNHEYMSWYRQDPGLGLRQIYYSMNVEVTDKGDVPEGYKVSRKEKRNFPLILESPSPNQTSLYFCASRRGSNEKLFFGSGTQLSVL.

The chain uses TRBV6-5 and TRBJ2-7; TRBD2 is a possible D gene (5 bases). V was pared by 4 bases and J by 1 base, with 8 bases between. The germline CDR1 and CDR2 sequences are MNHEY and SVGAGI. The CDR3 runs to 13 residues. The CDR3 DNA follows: TGTGCCAGCAGTTGGCGCGGGTCCTACGAGCAGTACTTC. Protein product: CASSWRGSYEQYF.